Listed below are T cell receptor beta chains from one sample, sequenced in a study of T cells in tuberculosis. Sequencing used immunoSEQ multiplex PCR; TCRdb keeps in-frame clones, though not all of them. The table has tens of thousands of clones, roughly 92% seen once. The sample taken for sequencing was PBMCs. Source of these receptors: a donor between 10 and 35 years old with latent tuberculosis or without tuberculosis infection. The CDR3 runs from the conserved cysteine through the conserved F or W. Fields, in order: J gene, clone size, V gene, D gene, CDR3 length, CDR3 protein, CDR3 DNA. A D gene is named only where the DNA matches it firmly. Not all rows give a size; the values are once, few, many and, for expanded clones, a class.

J gene: TRBJ1-1
clone size: NA
V gene: TRBV11-1
D gene: NA
CDR3 length: 14
CDR3 protein: CASSIAGVPTEAFF
CDR3 DNA: TGTGCCAGCAGTATCGCGGGGGTCCCCACTGAAGCTTTCTTT

J gene: TRBJ2-3
clone size: once
V gene: TRBV19
D gene: TRBD2
CDR3 length: 17
CDR3 protein: CASSMGPGAGVGDTQYF
CDR3 DNA: TGTGCCAGTAGTATGGGGCCTGGAGCGGGAGTCGGGGATACGCAGTATTTT

J gene: TRBJ2-7
clone size: NA
V gene: TRBV30
D gene: TRBD2
CDR3 length: 13
CDR3 protein: CAWIPLAAYEQYF
CDR3 DNA: TGTGCCTGGATACCACTAGCGGCTTACGAGCAGTACTTC

J gene: TRBJ2-3
clone size: NA
V gene: TRBV4-3
D gene: TRBD2
CDR3 length: 18
CDR3 protein: CASSQLGASGSDTDTQYF
CDR3 DNA: TGCGCCAGCAGCCAACTCGGAGCTAGCGGGAGTGACACAGATACGCAGTATTTT

J gene: TRBJ1-4
clone size: NA
V gene: TRBV4-3
D gene: NA
CDR3 length: 15
CDR3 protein: CASSQKDSLNEKLFF
CDR3 DNA: TGCGCCAGCAGCCAAAAGGACAGCTTAAATGAAAAACTGTTTTTT

J gene: TRBJ2-7
clone size: NA
V gene: TRBV27
D gene: TRBD1
CDR3 length: 14
CDR3 protein: CASSKDRVGYEQYF
CDR3 DNA: TGTGCCAGCAGTAAGGACAGGGTAGGCTACGAGCAGTACTTC

J gene: TRBJ2-3
clone size: NA
V gene: TRBV4-2
D gene: TRBD2
CDR3 length: 16
CDR3 protein: CASSQRLAESTDTQYF
CDR3 DNA: TGTGCCAGCAGCCAGAGACTAGCGGAAAGCACAGATACGCAGTATTTT

J gene: TRBJ2-6
clone size: NA
V gene: TRBV5-1
D gene: NA
CDR3 length: 14
CDR3 protein: CASRENSGANVLTF
CDR3 DNA: TGCGCCAGCAGGGAGAACTCTGGGGCCAACGTCCTGACTTTC

J gene: TRBJ1-1
clone size: NA
V gene: TRBV7-2
D gene: NA
CDR3 length: 13
CDR3 protein: CASSQQPNTEAFF
CDR3 DNA: TGTGCCAGCAGCCAACAGCCGAACACTGAAGCTTTCTTT

J gene: TRBJ1-4
clone size: NA
V gene: TRBV7-8
D gene: NA
CDR3 length: 12
CDR3 protein: CASSLVAEKLFF
CDR3 DNA: TGTGCCAGCAGCTTAGTGGCCGAAAAACTGTTTTTT

J gene: TRBJ1-6
clone size: few
V gene: TRBV18
D gene: TRBD1
CDR3 length: 14
CDR3 protein: CASSPGDSYSPLHF
CDR3 DNA: TGTGCCAGCTCACCTGGGGACAGTTATTCACCCCTCCACTTT

J gene: TRBJ2-7
clone size: NA
V gene: TRBV6-1
D gene: TRBD1
CDR3 length: 14
CDR3 protein: CASSRDREVDEQYF
CDR3 DNA: TGTGCCAGCAGCAGGGACAGGGAGGTTGACGAGCAGTACTTC

J gene: TRBJ2-7
clone size: NA
V gene: TRBV7-8
D gene: TRBD1
CDR3 length: 15
CDR3 protein: CASSSDRGGSYEQYF
CDR3 DNA: TGTGCCAGCAGCTCGGACAGGGGGGGGTCATACGAGCAGTACTTC

J gene: TRBJ2-3
clone size: NA
V gene: TRBV7-9
D gene: NA
CDR3 length: 14
CDR3 protein: CASSLLTVTDTQYF
CDR3 DNA: TGTGCCAGCAGCTTGTTGACAGTCACAGATACGCAGTATTTT

J gene: TRBJ2-1
clone size: NA
V gene: TRBV9
D gene: NA
CDR3 length: 16
CDR3 protein: CASSLSGTLGFNEQFF
CDR3 DNA: TGTGCCAGCAGCTTGTCCGGGACACTAGGGTTTAATGAGCAGTTCTTC

J gene: TRBJ2-2
clone size: NA
V gene: TRBV11-2
D gene: NA
CDR3 length: 16
CDR3 protein: CASSSRDSRNTGELFF
CDR3 DNA: TGTGCCAGCAGCTCGCGGGACTCTAGAAACACCGGGGAGCTGTTTTTT

J gene: TRBJ2-7
clone size: few
V gene: TRBV27
D gene: TRBD2
CDR3 length: 14
CDR3 protein: CASSGDGRSIEQYF
CDR3 DNA: TGTGCCAGCAGTGGGGACGGGAGGTCGATCGAGCAGTACTTC

J gene: TRBJ1-2
clone size: NA
V gene: TRBV28
D gene: NA
CDR3 length: 17
CDR3 protein: CASSTFRGTPLARGYTF
CDR3 DNA: TGTGCCAGCAGTACTTTCAGAGGGACCCCACTAGCCAGGGGCTACACCTTC

J gene: TRBJ2-1
clone size: NA
V gene: TRBV5-8
D gene: NA
CDR3 length: 13
CDR3 protein: CASSWADVNEQFF
CDR3 DNA: TGTGCCAGCAGCTGGGCAGACGTCAATGAGCAGTTCTTC

J gene: TRBJ1-1
clone size: NA
V gene: TRBV27
D gene: NA
CDR3 length: 14
CDR3 protein: CASSLSGDNTEAFF
CDR3 DNA: TGTGCCAGCAGTTTATCAGGAGATAACACTGAAGCTTTCTTT

J gene: TRBJ2-1
clone size: NA
V gene: TRBV6-1
D gene: NA
CDR3 length: 12
CDR3 protein: CASSEAVIEQFF
CDR3 DNA: TGTGCCAGCAGTGAGGCAGTAATAGAGCAGTTCTTC

J gene: TRBJ2-7
clone size: NA
V gene: TRBV7-3
D gene: TRBD2
CDR3 length: 16
CDR3 protein: CASSLGSSGTAYEQYF
CDR3 DNA: TGTGCCAGCAGCTTAGGGTCTAGCGGGACGGCCTACGAGCAGTACTTC

J gene: TRBJ1-2
clone size: NA
V gene: TRBV19
D gene: NA
CDR3 length: 15
CDR3 protein: CASRGRQGLNYGYTF
CDR3 DNA: TGTGCCAGTAGGGGTCGGCAGGGGCTAAACTATGGCTACACCTTC

J gene: TRBJ1-2
clone size: NA
V gene: TRBV7-2
D gene: NA
CDR3 length: 15
CDR3 protein: CASSFSRLADYGYTF
CDR3 DNA: TGTGCCAGCAGCTTTTCACGTTTGGCGGACTATGGCTACACCTTC

J gene: TRBJ1-5
clone size: NA
V gene: TRBV5-1
D gene: TRBD1
CDR3 length: 13
CDR3 protein: CASSLRGDQPQHF
CDR3 DNA: TGCGCCAGCAGTCTCAGGGGGGATCAGCCCCAGCATTTT

J gene: TRBJ2-2
clone size: NA
V gene: TRBV7-6
D gene: TRBD1
CDR3 length: 17
CDR3 protein: CASSLGGDREIAGELFF
CDR3 DNA: TGTGCCAGCAGCTTAGGGGGGGACAGGGAAATTGCCGGGGAGCTGTTTTTT

J gene: TRBJ2-5
clone size: NA
V gene: TRBV19
D gene: NA
CDR3 length: 12
CDR3 protein: CANLPSKETQYF
CDR3 DNA: TGTGCCAATCTCCCCAGTAAAGAGACCCAGTACTTC

J gene: TRBJ1-2
clone size: few
V gene: TRBV6-1
D gene: NA
CDR3 length: 13
CDR3 protein: CASSEVGGALFTF
CDR3 DNA: TGTGCCAGCAGTGAAGTCGGCGGCGCTCTCTTCACCTTC

J gene: TRBJ2-1
clone size: NA
V gene: TRBV5-1
D gene: TRBD1
CDR3 length: 13
CDR3 protein: CASSIDRVNEQFF
CDR3 DNA: TGCGCCAGCAGCATTGACAGGGTCAATGAGCAGTTCTTC

J gene: TRBJ2-1
clone size: few
V gene: TRBV5-6
D gene: TRBD2
CDR3 length: 15
CDR3 protein: CASSLAGGRINEQFF
CDR3 DNA: TGTGCCAGCAGCTTAGCGGGGGGGCGTATCAATGAGCAGTTCTTC

J gene: TRBJ2-1
clone size: NA
V gene: TRBV5-1
D gene: TRBD2
CDR3 length: 16
CDR3 protein: CASSPVGGWMNNEQFF
CDR3 DNA: TGCGCCAGCAGCCCGGTCGGGGGGTGGATGAACAATGAGCAGTTCTTC

J gene: TRBJ2-3
clone size: NA
V gene: TRBV4-2
D gene: TRBD2
CDR3 length: 17
CDR3 protein: CASSPYLTRGRVDTQYF
CDR3 DNA: TGTGCCAGCAGTCCCTACCTTACTCGCGGGAGGGTTGATACGCAGTATTTT

J gene: TRBJ2-2
clone size: NA
V gene: TRBV4-2
D gene: TRBD1
CDR3 length: 16
CDR3 protein: CASSPSGTAGTGELFF
CDR3 DNA: TGTGCCAGCAGCCCTTCCGGGACAGCAGGCACCGGGGAGCTGTTTTTT

J gene: TRBJ1-5
clone size: NA
V gene: TRBV19
D gene: TRBD1
CDR3 length: 17
CDR3 protein: CASSTIFGQGWNQPQHF
CDR3 DNA: TGTGCCAGTAGTACTATATTCGGACAGGGTTGGAATCAGCCCCAGCATTTT

J gene: TRBJ2-3
clone size: NA
V gene: TRBV7-9
D gene: TRBD2
CDR3 length: 18
CDR3 protein: CASSPRKGLASHTRTQYF
CDR3 DNA: TGTGCCAGCAGCCCTAGAAAGGGACTAGCGTCTCACACACGTACGCAGTATTTT

J gene: TRBJ2-6
clone size: NA
V gene: TRBV9
D gene: NA
CDR3 length: 14
CDR3 protein: CASSVSSGANVLTF
CDR3 DNA: TGTGCCAGCAGCGTCAGCTCTGGGGCCAACGTCCTGACTTTC

J gene: TRBJ2-7
clone size: NA
V gene: TRBV7-9
D gene: TRBD1
CDR3 length: 15
CDR3 protein: CASSSRDRSSYEQYF
CDR3 DNA: TGTGCCAGCAGCTCAAGGGACAGGAGCTCCTACGAGCAGTACTTC

J gene: TRBJ2-2
clone size: NA
V gene: TRBV5-4
D gene: NA
CDR3 length: 15
CDR3 protein: CASTLGRQNTGELFF
CDR3 DNA: TGTGCCAGCACTTTGGGGAGACAGAACACCGGGGAGCTGTTTTTT

J gene: TRBJ1-5
clone size: NA
V gene: TRBV30
D gene: NA
CDR3 length: 13
CDR3 protein: CAWSWSSNQPQHF
CDR3 DNA: TGTGCCTGGAGTTGGAGTAGCAATCAGCCCCAGCATTTT

J gene: TRBJ2-7
clone size: NA
V gene: TRBV28
D gene: TRBD1
CDR3 length: 15
CDR3 protein: CASRFPGQLVHEQYF
CDR3 DNA: TGTGCCAGCAGATTTCCGGGACAGTTGGTCCACGAGCAGTACTTC